The 27 T cell receptor beta chains in this list originate from one sample, sequenced in a study of blood T cells in healthy people across ages. With a J-beta primer mix and a sample-barcoded 5' primer, a second PCR ran 7 to 11 cycles. TCRdb analysed the 5' RACE reads with MiXCR anew, one entry per CDR3 protein. The data contain 800,000 to 950,000 distinct CDR3 sequences, just under 30% of them singletons. Separately, the same data were catalogued under a study of T cells of mothers and their children.

The material sequenced was blood. The receptors derive from a woman between 40 and 50 years old in good health.

Remarks on this clonotype: This may be a read error, as it is one base from a much larger clone. V gene TRBV29-1 combines with J gene TRBJ2-7; the match to TRBD1 covers 10 bases. In germline, CDR1 is SQVTM, CDR2 ANQGSEA. This CDR3 spans 14 amino acids. Written as DNA, the CDR3 is TGCAGCGCCCTGGGGGACAGGGGCTCCCACGAGCAGTACTTC. Protein: CSALGDRGSHEQYF.

This clonotype was counted between two and nine times. The gene calls are TRBV7-2 and TRBJ1-2, with 7 bases identical to TRBD1. There are 13 residues in the CDR3. CDR1 is SGHTA, CDR2 FQGNSA, per germline. With V trimmed by 5 bases and J by 9 bases, 9 bases remained unmatched. As DNA, the CDR3 is TGTGCCAGCAGCACGGGAAGACAGGGTAGCTACACCTTC. Residues: CASSTGRQGSYTF.

This rearrangement joins TRBV11-2 to TRBJ2-4; weak D call: TRBD1 (5 bases). The germline CDR1 and CDR2 sequences are SGHAT and FQNNGV. This CDR3 is 19 amino acids long. The germline V and J ends were trimmed by 4 bases and 3 bases, with 25 bases remaining between them. The CDR3 protein is CASSSPGWGQAEGKNIQYF. For the CDR3, the DNA is TGTGCCAGCAGCTCCCCCGGGTGGGGCCAGGCTGAAGGCAAAAACATTCAGTACTTC. Full variable domain (rest looked up from reference TRBV11-2 and TRBJ2-4): EAGVAQSPRYKIIEKRQSVAFWCNPISGHATLYWYQQILGQGPKLLIQFQNNGVVDDSQLPKDRFSAERLKGVDSTLKIQPAKLEDSAVYLCASSSPGWGQAEGKNIQYFGAGTRLSVL.

Ten or more counts support this clonotype. V gene TRBV7-3 combines with J gene TRBJ1-1, with 8 bases fitting TRBD1. The germline V gene has CDR1 SGHTA and CDR2 FQGTGA. The CDR3 consists of 14 residues. Trimming cost V 7 bases and J 3 bases; bases outside gene matches: 7. CDR3 region: CASKLQGGDTEAFF. CDR3 nucleotides: TGTGCCAGCAAATTACAGGGGGGGGACACTGAAGCTTTCTTT.

This clonotype was counted at least ten times. V usage is TRBV29-1 and J usage is TRBJ2-7, with 9 bases identical to TRBD1. Trimming removed 7 bases from V and 5 bases from J; junction bases left unmatched: 3. Germline V CDR1 and CDR2: SQVTM, ANQGSEA. The CDR3 extends over 11 amino acids. CDR3 sequence: CSAGQGNEQYF. The CDR3 DNA is TGCAGCGCTGGACAGGGGAACGAGCAGTACTTC.

The table lists this clonotype with a count of one. The V call is TRBV5-1, the J call TRBJ2-5; D ambiguous. CDR3 length: 14 residues. Looked up from germline, CDR1 is SGHRS and CDR2 is YFSETQ. V gave up 3 bases and J gave up 1 base, with 10 bases separating them. The CDR3 sequence is CASSWDTLQETQYF. DNA for the CDR3: TGCGCCAGCAGCTGGGATACACTCCAAGAGACCCAGTACTTC. The entire variable domain, with the rest obtained from reference TRBV5-1 and TRBJ2-5, is as follows: KAGVTQTPRYLIKTRGQQVTLSCSPISGHRSVSWYQQTPGQGLQFLFEYFSETQRNKGNFPGRFSGRQFSNSRSEMNVSTLELGDSALYLCASSWDTLQETQYFGPGTRLLVL.

This chain joins TRBV14 and TRBJ2-7; D tentatively fits TRBD1 or TRBD2 (5 bases each). V gave up 4 bases and J gave up 3 bases, with 25 bases separating them. Germline CDR1 is SGHDN and CDR2 is FVKESK. CDR3 length equals 18 residues. The CDR3 DNA sequence: TGTGCCAGCAGCCCTCGGGACCCCTCGAGTATATTTGGCTACGAGCAGTACTTC. This gives the protein CASSPRDPSSIFGYEQYF.

The rearrangement joins TRBV5-6 to TRBJ2-6, with TRBD1 as a possible D gene (6 bases). The V and J ends lost 0 bases and 0 bases respectively, with 16 bases between them. The CDR3 contains 19 residues. Germline CDR1 SGHDT, CDR2 YYEEEE. CDR3: CASSLARQGIHSGANVLTF. The CDR3 nucleotides are TGTGCCAGCAGCTTGGCCAGGCAGGGGATTCACTCTGGGGCCAACGTCCTGACTTTC.

This clonotype was seen at least ten times. This may arise from a read error, as a much more abundant clone is one base away. The chain employs TRBV29-1 and TRBJ2-1; the D gene is possibly TRBD1 (5 bases). V lost 3 bases and J 0 bases, leaving 9 bases between the germline ends. CDR3 length: 14 amino acids. CDR1 SQVTM and CDR2 ANQGSEA come from the germline V gene. The CDR3 DNA is TGCAGCGTTGATTGGGGCAGCTCCTACAATGAGCAGTTCTTC. Translated: CSVDWGSSYNEQFF.

CDR3 bases: TGTGCCAGCAGCTTACCAGGGGTGGGTTCACCCCTCCACTTT. Amino acids: CASSLPGVGSPLHF. The chain is built from TRBV7-9 and TRBJ1-6; D possibly corresponds to TRBD1 (6 bases). The CDR3 extends over 14 amino acids. CDR1 and CDR2 (germline): SEHNR, FQNEAQ (reference sequence). Trimming pared 2 bases from V and 9 bases from J, leaving 11 bases between.

This chain connects TRBV21-1 to TRBJ2-1; TRBD2 is the table's D call, not checked against the DNA. TRBV21-1 counts as a pseudogene. The CDR3 covers 18 residues. The CDR3 spells CASSKGTSGGAVYNEQFF. In DNA, the CDR3 is TGTGCCAGCAGCAAAGGGACTAGCGGGGGGGCTGTCTACAATGAGCAGTTCTTC.

Worth noting for this clonotype: Just one base apart from a much larger clone, this may be a read error. V and J are TRBV6-2 or TRBV6-3 and TRBJ2-1, with a possible D match to TRBD2 (5 bases). The CDR3 is 17 amino acids. Germline V gene data show CDR1 as MNHEY and CDR2 as SVGEGT. For the CDR3, the DNA is TGTGCCAGCAGTTATTACGGTTCTCGAGGGCCTTACAATGAGCTGTTCTTC. This encodes CASSYYGSRGPYNELFF.

V and J are TRBV5-1 and TRBJ1-1, with unresolved D. The CDR3 is 14 residues long. V lost 3 bases and J lost 2, with 11 bases in between. The germline CDR1 and CDR2 sequences are SGHRS and YFSETQ. The chain's CDR3 is CASSSSRINTEAFF. The CDR3 nucleotides read TGCGCCAGCAGCTCCAGCAGAATCAACACTGAAGCTTTCTTT.

This clonotype was detected only a few times. Just one base apart from a much larger clone, this may be a read error. This chain uses TRBV6-2 or TRBV6-3 with TRBJ2-7; 8 bases match TRBD2. In germline, CDR1 is MNHEY, CDR2 SVGEGT. CDR3 length: 15 residues. The CDR3 sequence: CASRVAAGGSDEQYF. The CDR3 DNA reads as TGTGCCAGCAGAGTTGCGGCGGGGGGCTCCGACGAGCAGTACTTC.

The gene calls are TRBV28 and TRBJ2-5; D may be TRBD2 (5 bases). The CDR3 covers 13 residues. Germline V gene sequence: CDR1 MDHEN, CDR2 SYDVKM. V gave up 2 bases and J gave up 5 bases, with 9 bases separating them. The CDR3 reads CASSLDQRETQYF. The CDR3 bases are TGTGCCAGCAGTTTAGACCAGCGGGAGACCCAGTACTTC.

This clonotype was recorded a few times. A much larger clone differs from this one at a single base, so this may be a read error. The chain recombines TRBV12-3 or TRBV12-4 with TRBJ2-4, with D uncertain. This CDR3 has 16 residues. The CDR3 coding sequence is TGTGCCGGCAGTTTAGGAAGTAGACTAGCCAAAAACATTCAGTACTTC. As protein: CAGSLGSRLAKNIQYF.

The V and J genes are TRBV20-1 and TRBJ2-1; D possibly corresponds to TRBD2 (5 bases). V shed 3 bases and J shed 7 bases, with 16 bases lying between them. CDR3 length: 14 residues. Germline CDR1 reads DFQATT; CDR2 reads SNEGSKA (reference sequence). Here the CDR3 reads CSARSPGLANEQFF. The CDR3 DNA sequence: TGCAGTGCTAGGTCTCCTGGGTTAGCGAATGAGCAGTTCTTC.

To note about this clonotype: With a much larger clone just one base away, this may be a read error. The CDR3 sequence: CSARGGGGHNERFF. As DNA, the CDR3 is TGCAGTGCTAGAGGCGGGGGGGGCCACAATGAGCGGTTCTTC. V is TRBV20-1 and J is TRBJ2-1; 9 bases map to TRBD2. The CDR3 is made up of 14 amino acids. From germline, CDR1 is DFQATT and CDR2 SNEGSKA (reference sequence).

Ten or more counts support this clonotype. The CDR3 coding sequence is TGCAGTGCTCACCTTCCGACAGGGGGAAACTATGGCTACACCTTC. This sequence encodes CSAHLPTGGNYGYTF. The chain employs TRBV20-1 and TRBJ1-2; TRBD1 agrees at 9 bases. The germline V gene encodes CDR1 DFQATT and CDR2 SNEGSKA (reference sequence). CDR3 length: 15 amino acids. V shed 5 bases and J 2 bases; nucleotides not matched to a gene: 9.

This clonotype was seen at least ten times. The chain couples TRBV4-3 to TRBJ2-1; 12 bases agree with TRBD2. In germline, CDR1 is LGHNA, CDR2 YSLEER. The V and J ends lost 1 base and 7 bases, in that order; junction bases with no gene match: 5. The CDR3 consists of 16 residues. CDR3 amino acids: CASSQVPSGGVNEQFF. CDR3 coding DNA: TGCGCCAGCAGCCAAGTTCCTAGCGGGGGGGTGAATGAGCAGTTCTTC.

The V gene is TRBV6-1, the J gene TRBJ2-2; 14 nucleotides line up with TRBD2. V lost 4 bases to trimming and J lost 2 bases; unmatched junction nucleotides: 3. This CDR3 is 17 amino acids long. Germline V gene lookup returns CDR1 MNHNS and CDR2 SASEGT. The CDR3, as DNA: TGTGCCAGCAGTGCCGGGACTAGCGGGGGTAACACCGGGGAGCTGTTTTTT. Protein: CASSAGTSGGNTGELFF.

This clonotype was observed a handful of times. The chain couples TRBV7-2 to TRBJ1-5; TRBD1 aligns across 8 bases. The CDR3 loop spans 14 amino acids. J gave up 7 bases and V 4 bases, and 6 bases lay outside the gene matches. The V gene's germline CDR1 is SGHTA and CDR2 FQGNSA. CDR3 loop: CASSSRGPEQPQHF. The CDR3 region has the DNA TGTGCCAGCAGCTCCAGGGGGCCTGAGCAGCCCCAGCATTTT. Looking up the rest from reference TRBV7-2 and TRBJ1-5 gives the full variable domain: GAGVSQSPSNKVTEKGKDVELRCDPISGHTALYWYRQSLGQGLEFLIYFQGNSAPDKSGLPSDRFSAERTGGSVSTLTIQRTQQEDSAVYLCASSSRGPEQPQHFGDGTRLSIL.

The table lists this clonotype with many counts. This rearrangement joins TRBV28 to TRBJ1-2, with TRBD1 identical over 7 bases. Germline V gives CDR1 MDHEN, CDR2 SYDVKM. This CDR3 has 13 amino acids. V was pared by 3 bases and J by 4 bases, with 2 bases of the junction left unmatched. The CDR3 bases are TGTGCCAGCAGTTTCAGGGACAGCTATGGCTACACCTTC. As protein: CASSFRDSYGYTF.

This clonotype was observed a few times. J is TRBJ1-6 and V is TRBV15; a possible D gene is TRBD1 (6 bases). Trimming took off 0 bases at V and 14 bases at J, with 14 bases between the two ends. There are 14 residues in the CDR3. Germline V gives CDR1 LNHNV, CDR2 YYDKDF (reference sequence). The CDR3 DNA follows: TGTGCCACCAGCAGAGATTTTACGGGACAAGCCCTCCACTTT. Amino acids: CATSRDFTGQALHF.

Of note for this clonotype: The final CDR3 position lacks the conserved phenylalanine or tryptophan, pointing to a likely read error. The rearrangement uses TRBV12-3 or TRBV12-4 and TRBJ2-7, with TRBD1 as a possible D gene (6 bases). The CDR3 sequence is 14 residues long. CDR3 sequence (DNA): TGCGCCAGCAGTGTGGATAGGGGGAACTACGAGCAGTACTGC. This encodes CASSVDRGNYEQYC.

This clonotype came up many times. The rearrangement links TRBV7-8 to TRBJ2-7; 7 bases are shared with TRBD1. Trimming removed 5 bases from V and 5 bases from J; junction bases left unmatched: 9. The CDR3 extends over 14 amino acids. Germline V gene lookup returns CDR1 SGHVS and CDR2 FQNEAQ. The CDR3 loop is CASSLTTGLNEQYF. CDR3 in DNA: TGTGCCAGCAGCCTTACGACAGGGTTAAACGAGCAGTACTTC.

The chain employs TRBV7-9 and TRBJ2-5, with no clear D. The CDR3 consists of 14 residues. The V gene's germline CDR1 is SEHNR and CDR2 FQNEAQ (reference sequence). Trimming removed 3 bases at V and 4 bases at J, with 12 bases between. The CDR3 DNA is TGTGCCAGCAGCTTCACATCGGTCGGAGAGACCCAGTACTTC. Translated: CASSFTSVGETQYF. The full variable domain, with the rest looked up from reference TRBV7-9 and TRBJ2-5, is DTGVSQNPRHKITKRGQNVTFRCDPISEHNRLYWYRQTLGQGPEFLTYFQNEAQLEKSRLLSDRFSAERPKGSFSTLEIQRTEQGDSAMYLCASSFTSVGETQYFGPGTRLLVL.